This paragraph reports one T cell receptor beta chain. Its antigen is currently unknown. The data stem from a study of cytomegalovirus exposure and HLA in healthy donors. In the study overall: Clustering assigned 70% to 90% of the roughly 370 genotyped donors to the Caucasian-associated ancestry cluster. The study's findings and limits: Listed as cytomegalovirus-associated were 170 or so TCR beta chains. Under in vitro conditions, three CMV-associated chains were confirmed as specific for CMV antigens. About 87% or about 30% of the time was how often most TCR beta V segments were productive, according to an earlier analysis.

This CDR3 spans 13 amino acids. Germline lookup yields CDR1 MGHDK and CDR2 SYGVNS. V lost 4 bases to trimming and J lost 6 bases, with 12 bases between them. In the PCR, 60 Vbeta and 13 Jbeta primers were used. Using immunoSEQ multiplex PCR, the repertoire was profiled, and TCRdb retains in-frame clones only, with some absent. The table has a few hundred thousand clones, about 85% seen once; the top ten hold roughly 10%. Sequencing was performed on PBMCs. This TCR derives from a woman between 45 and 65 years old in good health and CMV-seropositive. V usage is TRBV25-1 and J usage is TRBJ1-2; D is undetermined. The CDR3 nucleotides read TGTGCCAGCAGTGCCCTCAACATCGATGGCTACACCTTC. Its protein is CASSALNIDGYTF.